Shown below are 31 T cell receptor beta chains from a single sample sequenced in a study of T cell responses to AZD1222 COVID-19 vaccine (dated by TCRdb to the early 2020s). The method was the immunoSEQ multiplex PCR assay. TCRdb stores this immuneACCESS table with in-frame sequences only. Part of the clones is absent; in the studies checked, under half of the shortfall reflects unresolved V genes, and no reason is known for the rest. Across this sample there are approximately 100,000 clones, with approximately 91% seen only once. The top ten clonotypes cover 3.5% to 4% of the sample. This specimen's time point label, interpreted: baseline before first vaccination. Sequenced here: peripheral blood, sampled on day 0 of AZD1222 vaccination. These receptors were obtained from an adult in good health.

This chain uses TRBV12-3 or TRBV12-4 with TRBJ1-1; perhaps TRBD1 as D (5 bases). V was trimmed by 6 bases and J by 8 bases, leaving 10 bases between them. This CDR3 is 11 amino acids long. The CDR3 loop is CASSQGSEAFF. The CDR3 DNA reads TGTGCCAGCAGCCAGGGTTCCGAAGCTTTCTTT.

The rearrangement uses TRBV19 and TRBJ2-3, with 10 bases aligning to TRBD1. V was pared by 4 bases and J by 3 bases, with 1 base of the junction left unmatched. The CDR3 sequence is 14 residues long. CDR1 LNHDA and CDR2 SQIVND come from the germline V gene (reference sequence). CDR3 sequence reads: CASSTGQGTDTQYF. As DNA, the CDR3 is TGTGCCAGTAGTACGGGACAGGGGACAGATACGCAGTATTTT.

The chain joins TRBV29-1 to TRBJ1-6; TRBD1 matches at 10 bases. Trimming removed 5 bases from V and 5 bases from J; junction bases left unmatched: 6. This CDR3 spans 15 amino acids. Per the germline V gene, CDR1 is SQVTM and CDR2 is ANQGSEA. The CDR3: CSVSGTGANNSPLHF. The CDR3 nucleotides read TGCAGCGTTTCCGGGACAGGGGCGAATAATTCACCCCTCCACTTT.

The J gene is TRBJ1-1, the V gene TRBV6-5; D remains unclear. Per the germline V gene, CDR1 is MNHEY and CDR2 is SVGAGI. The CDR3 loop spans 13 amino acids. Trimming removed 6 bases from V and 4 bases from J, with 12 bases in between. The CDR3 is CASRYRSGTEAFF. Written as DNA, the CDR3 is TGTGCCAGCAGATATCGAAGCGGCACTGAAGCTTTCTTT.

V usage is TRBV30 and J usage is TRBJ1-1; 7 bases are a match to TRBD1. After removal of 0 bases from V and 5 bases from J, the junction contained 3 bases not matched to a gene. This CDR3 comprises 13 residues. Germline V lookup: CDR1 GTSNPN, CDR2 SVGIG (reference sequence). CDR3 amino acids: CAWSVQGYTEAFF. CDR3 DNA: TGTGCCTGGAGTGTACAGGGGTATACTGAAGCTTTCTTT.

The V and J genes are TRBV5-4 and TRBJ1-3; D not resolved. Trimming took 0 bases from V and 4 from J, leaving 2 bases between them. CDR3 length: 12 amino acids. Looked up from germline, CDR1 is SGHNT and CDR2 is YYREEE (reference sequence). The CDR3 loop is CASSLEGNTIYF. CDR3 bases: TGTGCCAGCAGCTTGGAAGGAAACACCATATATTTT. Based on the CDR3 plus reference TRBV5-4 and TRBJ1-3, the full variable domain is ETGVTQSPTHLIKTRGQQVTLRCSSQSGHNTVSWYQQALGQGPQFIFQYYREEENGRGNFPPRFSGLQFPNYSSELNVNALELDDSALYLCASSLEGNTIYFGEGSWLTVV.

The CDR3 loop is CAISERIKRGAQETQYF. The DNA for the CDR3 is TGTGCCATCAGTGAGAGGATCAAACGGGGGGCCCAAGAGACCCAGTACTTC. This chain uses TRBV10-3 with TRBJ2-5; D is perhaps TRBD2 (7 bases). The CDR3 contains 17 residues. CDR1 and CDR2 (germline): ENHRY, SYGVKD. Trimming took 2 bases from V and 1 from J, leaving 17 bases between them.

The chain recombines TRBV2 with TRBJ1-2; D is undetermined. This CDR3 contains 12 residues. CDR1 is SNHLY, CDR2 FYNNEI, per germline. V lost 6 bases and J 4 bases, leaving 9 bases between the germline ends. Written as DNA, the CDR3 is TGTGCCAGCAGACCCGGACCCTATGGCTACACCTTC. Its translation is CASRPGPYGYTF.

V gene TRBV11-2 combines with J gene TRBJ1-1; D remains unclear. The CDR3 runs to 13 residues. Germline V gene lookup returns CDR1 SGHAT and CDR2 FQNNGV. V dropped 5 bases and J dropped 3 bases, with 10 bases sitting between them. The CDR3 here is CASSNRQYTEAFF. Here the CDR3 DNA reads TGTGCCAGCAGCAACCGACAATACACTGAAGCTTTCTTT.

This clone was counted only a few times. The chain links TRBV28 to TRBJ2-5; 10 nucleotides agree with TRBD2. The CDR3 extends over 17 amino acids. The ends lost 3 bases at V and 4 bases at J; junction bases unmatched: 11. Germline-derived CDR1 and CDR2 are MDHEN and SYDVKM. CDR3 in DNA: TGTGCCAGCAGTTTCCACTTGGAGGGACTAGCGTCAGAGACCCAGTACTTC. It is translated as CASSFHLEGLASETQYF.

This chain links TRBV21-1 with TRBJ1-2; the table calls TRBD1, which could not be checked here. TRBV21-1 corresponds to a pseudogene. The CDR3 length is 13 residues. The CDR3 DNA is TGTGCCAGCAGCAGTGGCCCCTACTATGGCTACACCTTC. Its protein is CASSSGPYYGYTF.

The J gene is TRBJ2-1, the V gene TRBV5-1; D is unclear. The germline CDR1 and CDR2 sequences are SGHRS and YFSETQ. The CDR3 is 15 amino acids. V dropped 4 bases and J dropped 0 bases, with 11 bases sitting between them. CDR3 sequence (DNA): TGCGCCAGCAGCGTGGGCCCTAGCTCCTACAATGAGCAGTTCTTC. Translation: CASSVGPSSYNEQFF. Filled out from reference TRBV5-1 and TRBJ2-1, the complete variable domain reads KAGVTQTPRYLIKTRGQQVTLSCSPISGHRSVSWYQQTPGQGLQFLFEYFSETQRNKGNFPGRFSGRQFSNSRSEMNVSTLELGDSALYLCASSVGPSSYNEQFFGPGTRLTVL.

The gene calls are TRBV12-3 or TRBV12-4 and TRBJ1-2; D ambiguous. The CDR3 covers 13 residues. Trimming left V 7 bases short and J 7 bases short, with 16 bases between. Written as DNA, the CDR3 is TGTGCCAGCACCCTACTAATAGGGTTTGGCTACACCTTC. Amino acids: CASTLLIGFGYTF.

As regards this clone: This clone may be a read error of a much larger clone one base away. This chain joins TRBV6-1 and TRBJ2-1; D might be TRBD1 or TRBD2, each matching 6 bases. CDR1 and CDR2 (germline): MNHNS, SASEGT. CDR3 length equals 15 residues. The CDR3 region is CASSEGGGTYNEQLF. The CDR3 DNA sequence: TGTGCCAGCAGTGAAGGAGGGGGGACCTACAATGAGCAGCTCTTC.

As DNA, the CDR3 is TGCAGCGTTGAAGGTGCGAATGGAAACACTGAAGCTTTCTTT. Its translation: CSVEGANGNTEAFF. The chain recombines TRBV29-1 with TRBJ1-1; no definite D call. Trimming removed 1 base from V and 2 bases from J, with 11 bases in between. CDR1 is SQVTM and CDR2 is ANQGSEA in the germline V gene. The CDR3 is 14 amino acids.

The chain carries TRBV9 and TRBJ1-2; D might be TRBD1 (6 bases). Germline CDR1 and CDR2: SGDLS and YYNGEE. The CDR3 spans 16 residues. Deletions cut 3 bases from V and 7 bases from J, with 22 bases between. The DNA of the CDR3 is TGTGCCAGCAGCGACCCCTCAGGGGCCCGTTGGTCTGGCTACACCTTC. The encoded protein is CASSDPSGARWSGYTF.

The chain joins TRBV6-5 to TRBJ1-5; no reliable D call. The CDR3 covers 15 residues. Trimming removed 6 bases at V and 0 bases at J, with 12 bases between. Looked up from germline, CDR1 is MNHEY and CDR2 is SVGAGI. The CDR3 is CASRAARYSNQPQHF. In nucleotides, the CDR3 is TGTGCCAGCAGAGCAGCTCGGTATAGCAATCAGCCCCAGCATTTT.

The rearrangement uses TRBV2 and TRBJ1-6; D unclear. This CDR3 contains 12 residues. The germline gives CDR1 SNHLY, CDR2 FYNNEI. The V gene lost 5 bases and the J gene lost 10 bases, with 9 bases spanning the gap. CDR3 sequence: CASSPWSSPLHF. The DNA for the CDR3 is TGTGCCAGCAGTCCTTGGAGCTCACCCCTCCACTTT.

The chain couples TRBV29-1 to TRBJ2-7; TRBD2 matches 7 bases. The V gene end was trimmed by 0 bases and the J gene end by 3 bases; junction bases not matched to a gene: 5. The V gene's germline CDR1 is SQVTM and CDR2 ANQGSEA. The CDR3 covers 14 residues. In DNA, the CDR3 is TGCAGCGTTGAAGAAGGCGGGGGAGTCTACGAGCAGTACTTC. Translating gives CSVEEGGGVYEQYF.

V is TRBV6-5 and J is TRBJ1-1; tentatively, D is TRBD1 (5 bases). V gave up 6 bases and J gave up 1 base, with 9 bases separating them. Germline CDR1 is MNHEY and CDR2 is SVGAGI. This CDR3 is 13 amino acids long. CDR3: CASRPGGNTEAFF. The CDR3 DNA follows: TGTGCCAGCAGACCCGGGGGGAACACTGAAGCTTTCTTT.

This rearrangement joins TRBV19 to TRBJ1-5, with unresolved D. Germline loops: CDR1 LNHDA, CDR2 SQIVND (reference sequence). The CDR3 extends over 16 amino acids. The V end was cut by 2 bases, the J end by 1 base, with 12 bases between. This chain's CDR3 is CASSILGSASNQPQHF. CDR3 sequence (DNA): TGTGCCAGTAGTATACTAGGTTCGGCCAGCAATCAGCCCCAGCATTTT.

V and J are TRBV28 and TRBJ2-5; 9 nucleotides line up with TRBD2. With V trimmed by 3 bases and J by 5 bases, 22 bases remained unmatched. Germline CDR1 and CDR2: MDHEN and SYDVKM. The length of the CDR3 is 20 residues. The DNA of the CDR3 is TGTGCCAGCAGTTTGGAAGAGGACAGTCTATTGCGGGGGGGAAGGGAGACCCAGTACTTC. This translates into CASSLEEDSLLRGGRETQYF.

The CDR3 DNA follows: TGTGCCAGCAGCAGTACGGGACACTTGAACACTGAAGCTTTCTTT. This gives the protein CASSSTGHLNTEAFF. The chain has TRBV21-1 and TRBJ1-1; TRBD1 is taken as the D call from the table, unchecked against the DNA. TRBV21-1 is termed a pseudogene. There are 15 residues in the CDR3.

The chain carries TRBV5-4 and TRBJ2-7, with D tentatively TRBD1 (8 bases). Germline CDR1 is SGHNT and CDR2 is YYREEE (reference sequence). V lost 2 bases and J 3 bases, leaving 18 bases between the germline ends. The CDR3 length is 16 residues. The CDR3, as DNA: TGTGCCAGCAGCTTAGGGGGGGGGACAGGTAACTACGAGCAGTACTTC. Amino acid sequence: CASSLGGGTGNYEQYF.

This chain uses TRBV3-1 (or the pseudogene TRBV3-2) with TRBJ1-1, with a tentative D call TRBD1 (5 bases). Per germline, CDR1 LGHDT and CDR2 YNNKEL (reference sequence). Trimming pared 7 bases from V and 3 bases from J, leaving 12 bases between. The CDR3 runs 13 residues. The CDR3 nucleotides read TGTGCCAGCACCCCCGGGGGGTACACTGAAGCTTTCTTT. This translates into CASTPGGYTEAFF.

The chain combines TRBV7-2 with TRBJ2-3; TRBD2 agrees at 10 bases. The CDR3 spans 16 residues. CDR1 and CDR2 from the germline V gene are SGHTA and FQGNSA. V shed 4 bases and J 5 bases; nucleotides not matched to a gene: 9. CDR3 region: CASSSVFSGGKDTQYF. CDR3 nucleotides: TGTGCCAGCAGCTCCGTCTTTAGCGGGGGGAAAGATACGCAGTATTTT.

This clone is a singleton in its sample. This rearrangement joins TRBV3-1 (or the pseudogene TRBV3-2) to TRBJ2-7, with a tentative D call TRBD1 (5 bases). The CDR3 is made up of 15 amino acids. Deletions cut 0 bases from V and 3 bases from J, with 12 bases between. In germline, CDR1 is LGHDT, CDR2 YNNKEL (reference sequence). The CDR3 DNA reads as TGTGCCAGCAGCCAAGAATCCAGGGATGACTACGAGCAGTACTTC. As protein: CASSQESRDDYEQYF.

The gene calls are TRBV5-5 and TRBJ1-4; D unclear. CDR3 size: 15 residues. The germline gives CDR1 SGHKS, CDR2 YYEKEE (reference sequence). Trimming removed 3 bases from V and 8 bases from J, with 17 bases in between. This CDR3 is CASSSNLEGQEKLFF. As DNA, the CDR3 is TGTGCCAGCAGCTCGAATTTGGAAGGTCAAGAAAAACTGTTTTTT.

This sequence joins TRBV27 and TRBJ1-1; D remains ambiguous. This CDR3 has 13 residues. V was pared by 8 bases and J by 1 base, with 11 bases between. Germline lookup yields CDR1 MNHEY and CDR2 SMNVEV (reference sequence). The CDR3 DNA is TGTGCCAGCTTAAGGACGGAGAACACTGAAGCTTTCTTT. Encoded protein: CASLRTENTEAFF.

V gene TRBV6-4 combines with J gene TRBJ2-1; D is possibly TRBD1 or TRBD2 (6 bases each). Trimming took 5 bases from V and 7 from J, leaving 18 bases between them. Germline CDR1 is MRHNA and CDR2 is SNTAGT. The CDR3 totals 15 residues. The CDR3, as DNA: TGTGCCAGCAGTTCAGCCGGGGGCACCACTAATGAGCAGTTCTTC. Translating gives CASSSAGGTTNEQFF.

This clone appeared a single time. The rearrangement joins TRBV28 to TRBJ2-2; D perhaps matches TRBD1 (6 bases). The CDR3 length is 15 residues. The V end was cut by 6 bases, the J end by 6 bases, with 17 bases between. The V gene's germline CDR1 is MDHEN and CDR2 SYDVKM. The DNA for the CDR3 is TGTGCCAGCAGGCCTACAGGGCGGAAGGCCGGGGAGCTGTTTTTT. The encoded protein is CASRPTGRKAGELFF.